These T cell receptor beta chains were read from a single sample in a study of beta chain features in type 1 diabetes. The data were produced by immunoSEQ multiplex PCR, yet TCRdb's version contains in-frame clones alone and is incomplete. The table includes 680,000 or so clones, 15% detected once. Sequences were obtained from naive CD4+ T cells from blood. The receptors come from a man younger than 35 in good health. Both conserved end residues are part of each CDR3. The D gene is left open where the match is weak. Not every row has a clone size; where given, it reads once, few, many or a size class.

CASSDPGQLNEKLFF | TGTGCCAGCAGTGATCCGGGACAGTTAAATGAAAAACTGTTTTTT | TRBJ1-4 | NA | TRBD1 | TRBV25-1
CATSRDPLGQGGTEAFF | TGTGCCACCAGCAGAGATCCCCTGGGACAGGGAGGTACTGAAGCTTTCTTT | TRBJ1-1 | few | TRBD1 | TRBV15
CASSGDRGRTMNTEAFF | TGTGCCAGCAGTGGGGACAGGGGGCGAACAATGAACACTGAAGCTTTCTTT | TRBJ1-1 | few | TRBD1 | TRBV27
CASSVGQAEQFF | TGTGCCAGCAGCGTAGGGCAGGCGGAGCAGTTCTTC | TRBJ2-1 | few | NA | TRBV9
CASSEGAVSYNEQFF | TGTGCCAGTTCCGAGGGGGCAGTTTCCTACAATGAGCAGTTCTTC | TRBJ2-1 | few | TRBD1 | TRBV5-4
CASSRGTANYGYTF | TGTGCCAGCAGTCGGGGGACAGCTAACTATGGCTACACCTTC | TRBJ1-2 | NA | TRBD1 | TRBV28
CSVEDRGSIGYTF | TGCAGCGTCGAGGACAGGGGGTCTATTGGCTACACCTTC | TRBJ1-2 | few | TRBD1 | TRBV29-1
CASSFDGYGYTF | TGTGCCAGCAGCTTCGACGGGTATGGCTACACCTTC | TRBJ1-2 | NA | NA | TRBV5-4
CASTSGRDTQYF | TGTGCCAGTACCTCAGGGAGGGATACGCAGTATTTT | TRBJ2-3 | NA | NA | TRBV19
CASSSPGSTEAFF | TGCGCCAGCAGCTCTCCAGGGAGCACTGAAGCTTTCTTT | TRBJ1-1 | few | NA | TRBV5-1
CASRIGQGSDTQYF | TGTGCCAGCAGAATTGGACAGGGGTCAGATACGCAGTATTTT | TRBJ2-3 | few | TRBD1 | TRBV28
CATRPGGGELFF | TGTGCCACCCGCCCCGGAGGCGGGGAGCTGTTTTTT | TRBJ2-2 | NA | NA | TRBV10-3
CASSRGAGQADTQYF | TGTGCCAGCAGCCGGGGCGCAGGACAAGCAGATACGCAGTATTTT | TRBJ2-3 | NA | NA | TRBV9
CASSYSSGTGSDTQYF | TGTGCCAGCAGTTACTCCTCCGGGACAGGGTCAGATACGCAGTATTTT | TRBJ2-3 | NA | TRBD1 | TRBV28
CASSSLALGDRQETQYF | TGCGCCAGCAGCTCACTAGCGTTAGGGGATCGGCAAGAGACCCAGTACTTC | TRBJ2-5 | NA | TRBD2 | TRBV5-1
CASRDGWSTDTQYF | TGTGCCAGTAGGGACGGTTGGAGCACAGATACGCAGTATTTT | TRBJ2-3 | few | NA | TRBV19
CASSLVLAGGQYRETQYF | TGTGCCAGCAGCTTAGTGCTAGCGGGGGGGCAGTATCGAGAGACCCAGTACTTC | TRBJ2-5 | NA | TRBD2 | TRBV7-2
CASSFSGTGGYTF | TGTGCCAGCAGCTTCTCCGGGACAGGTGGCTACACCTTC | TRBJ1-2 | few | TRBD1 | TRBV7-3
CASSLGRNYAYTDTQYF | TGTGCCAGCAGCTTAGGTCGGAACTACGCTTACACAGATACGCAGTATTTT | TRBJ2-3 | NA | NA | TRBV7-9
CASGRGIQETQYF | TGTGCCAGCGGGCGAGGGATTCAAGAGACCCAGTACTTC | TRBJ2-5 | few | NA | TRBV7-2
CASSLRSWRGGFEKLFF | TGTGCCAGCAGTTTACGGTCCTGGAGAGGGGGCTTTGAAAAACTGTTTTTT | TRBJ1-4 | few | TRBD1 | TRBV28
CASSASGTGSYNEQFF | TGTGCCAGCAGTGCCTCTGGGACAGGGAGTTACAATGAGCAGTTCTTC | TRBJ2-1 | few | TRBD1 | TRBV25-1
CASSAIAGLAKNIQYF | TGTGCCAGCAGTGCCATAGCGGGACTAGCCAAAAACATTCAGTACTTC | TRBJ2-4 | few | TRBD2 | TRBV6-6
CASSTRHGVAEAFF | TGTGCCAGCAGTACTCGTCATGGGGTCGCTGAAGCTTTCTTT | TRBJ1-1 | few | NA | TRBV7-2
CASSLRGGGAADTQYF | TGTGCCAGCAGCTTAAGAGGCGGGGGGGCCGCAGATACGCAGTATTTT | TRBJ2-3 | few | TRBD2 | TRBV7-2
CASSLSTENGYTF | TGTGCCAGCAGCTTGTCGACCGAGAATGGCTACACCTTC | TRBJ1-2 | NA | NA | TRBV7-9
CAKPGHRSSGNTIYF | TGTGCCAAACCGGGACACAGAAGCTCTGGAAACACCATATATTTT | TRBJ1-3 | few | NA | TRBV9
CASTTSGAGGTDTQYF | TGTGCCAGCACCACCAGTGGGGCGGGAGGGACAGATACGCAGTATTTT | TRBJ2-3 | NA | TRBD2 | TRBV28
CAWSVPRNYGYTF | TGTGCCTGGAGTGTTCCGAGGAACTATGGCTACACCTTC | TRBJ1-2 | NA | NA | TRBV30
CASSPRWANVLTF | TGTGCCAGCAGCCCCCGTTGGGCCAACGTCCTGACTTTC | TRBJ2-6 | NA | NA | TRBV11-2
CSIMPNYGYTF | TGCAGTATCATGCCTAACTATGGCTACACCTTC | TRBJ1-2 | NA | NA | TRBV20-1
CASGLARAGGYNEQFF | TGTGCTAGTGGTTTGGCGCGAGCGGGGGGATACAATGAGCAGTTCTTC | TRBJ2-1 | few | TRBD2 | TRBV12-5
CASSQEGRGMGSGANVLTF | TGCGCCAGCAGCCAAGAGGGCAGGGGCATGGGCTCTGGGGCCAACGTCCTGACTTTC | TRBJ2-6 | NA | NA | TRBV4-3
CSVERRLSDIYGYTF | TGCAGCGTTGAACGTCGCCTGAGCGATATCTATGGCTACACCTTC | TRBJ1-2 | NA | NA | TRBV29-1
CAISEFTGTYEQYF | TGTGCCATCAGTGAGTTTACAGGGACCTACGAGCAGTACTTC | TRBJ2-7 | few | NA | TRBV10-3
CASPLGQVNTGELFF | TGTGCCAGCCCCTTGGGGCAGGTTAACACCGGGGAGCTGTTTTTT | TRBJ2-2 | few | NA | TRBV7-2
CASSQDMGVPEAFF | TGTGCCAGCAGCCAAGATATGGGAGTCCCTGAAGCTTTCTTT | TRBJ1-1 | few | NA | TRBV4-2
CASSRTGFEQFF | TGTGCCAGCAGCAGGACAGGGTTCGAGCAGTTCTTC | TRBJ2-1 | few | TRBD1 | TRBV6-5
CAWILGHLSSYNSPLHF | TGTGCCTGGATATTGGGACACCTAAGCTCCTATAATTCACCCCTCCACTTT | TRBJ1-6 | few | NA | TRBV30
CASSQGVGVNYGYTF | TGCGCCAGCAGCCAAGGTGTGGGGGTTAACTATGGCTACACCTTC | TRBJ1-2 | few | NA | TRBV4-3
CASSVGGMAYNEQFF | TGTGCCAGCAGCGTAGGGGGGATGGCCTACAATGAGCAGTTCTTC | TRBJ2-1 | few | NA | TRBV9
CASRGQGFNEQFF | TGTGCCAGCAGGGGACAGGGTTTCAATGAGCAGTTCTTC | TRBJ2-1 | NA | TRBD1 | TRBV6-1
CASSDQGAGGETQYF | TGTGCCAGCAGTGATCAGGGGGCAGGGGGTGAGACCCAGTACTTC | TRBJ2-5 | NA | TRBD1 | TRBV6-1
CASSRRRDRGLRAEAFF | TGTGCCAGTAGCCGGCGCCGGGACAGGGGGCTTCGGGCTGAAGCTTTCTTT | TRBJ1-1 | NA | TRBD1 | TRBV19
CASSLTAGAQYF | TGCGCCAGCAGCCTCACCGCGGGTGCGCAGTATTTT | TRBJ2-3 | NA | NA | TRBV5-1
CASSARQGSGETQYF | TGTGCCAGCAGCGCCCGACAGGGAAGTGGGGAGACCCAGTACTTC | TRBJ2-5 | NA | TRBD1 | TRBV9
CASSPTGQPKNIQYF | TGTGCCAGCAGTCCGACGGGACAACCCAAAAACATTCAGTACTTC | TRBJ2-4 | few | NA | TRBV28
CASSLFGPQHF | TGTGCCAGCAGTTTATTTGGGCCCCAGCATTTT | TRBJ1-5 | NA | NA | TRBV28
CASKGDRENSPLHF | TGTGCCAGCAAGGGTGACAGGGAAAATTCACCCCTCCACTTT | TRBJ1-6 | NA | TRBD1 | TRBV28
CASSSRTVGSGNTIYF | TGTGCCAGCTCGTCACGTACGGTGGGCTCTGGAAACACCATATATTTT | TRBJ1-3 | few | NA | TRBV18
CASSATGTLNTEAFF | TGTGCCAGCAGCGCGACAGGGACGTTGAACACTGAAGCTTTCTTT | TRBJ1-1 | NA | TRBD1 | TRBV7-3
CASSLMGGANQPQHF | TGTGCCAGCAGCCTTATGGGGGGCGCGAATCAGCCCCAGCATTTT | TRBJ1-5 | NA | NA | TRBV7-2